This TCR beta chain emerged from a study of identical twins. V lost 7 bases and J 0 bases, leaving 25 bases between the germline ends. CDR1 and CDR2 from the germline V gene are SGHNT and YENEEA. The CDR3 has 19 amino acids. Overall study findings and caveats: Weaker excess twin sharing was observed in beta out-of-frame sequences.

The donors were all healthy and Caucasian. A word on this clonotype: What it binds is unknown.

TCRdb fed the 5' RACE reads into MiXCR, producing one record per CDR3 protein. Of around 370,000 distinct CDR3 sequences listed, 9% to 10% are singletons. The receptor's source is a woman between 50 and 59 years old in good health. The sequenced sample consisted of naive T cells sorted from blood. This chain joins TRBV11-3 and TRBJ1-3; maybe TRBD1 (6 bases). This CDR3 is CASTDSLEWRGPSGNTIYF. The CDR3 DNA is TGTGCCAGCACCGATAGTTTGGAATGGCGGGGGCCCTCTGGAAACACCATATATTTT.